This T cell receptor beta chain is from a study of radiotherapy plus CTLA-4 blockade in lung cancer. Broader study findings: Per reports, early blood T cell clone dynamics, plus interferon-beta, forecast response most strongly. Subsequent to radiotherapy plus ipilimumab, tumor-derived TCR clones underwent expansion in blood.

Here immunoSEQ multiplex PCR was the method, and the copy in TCRdb shows in-frame clones only, minus some. The sample records approximately 95,000 clones, 75% to 90% being singletons. For this clone: Its specificity is not known.

The receptor was isolated from a human donor with non-small cell lung cancer who had a partial response to radiotherapy plus ipilimumab. The material was peripheral blood, obtained from a patient treated with radiotherapy plus ipilimumab.

The CDR3 region has the DNA TGTGCCAGCAGCTTAAGGCAGGGGGCCGAGCAGTACTTC. It specifies CASSLRQGAEQYF. The rearrangement joins TRBV7-3 to TRBJ2-7; 8 bases line up with TRBD1. Trimming at V came to 1 base and at J to 6 bases, leaving 2 bases not matched to a gene. CDR3 length: 13 residues. CDR1 and CDR2 from the germline V gene are SGHTA and FQGTGA.